One and the same sample provided the 14 T cell receptor beta chains below, sequenced in a study of T cell changes during pregnancy in multiple sclerosis. Libraries were prepared by immunoSEQ multiplex PCR; TCRdb keeps only in-frame clonotypes and omits some of them. The table has around 40,000 clones, around 90% seen once. The sample here was CD4+ T cells from peripheral blood mononuclear cells, taken in the third trimester of pregnancy. The receptor source for this set is a female donor in good health, enrolled as a control in a pregnancy study.

The chain uses TRBV9 and TRBJ2-1; D is unresolved. Germline lookup yields CDR1 SGDLS and CDR2 YYNGEE. Trimming left V 4 bases short and J 0 bases short, with 11 bases between. The CDR3 is 15 residues long. CDR3 DNA: TGTGCCAGCAGCCTAGATCTGGCCTCCTACAATGAGCAGTTCTTC. It translates to CASSLDLASYNEQFF.

V and J are TRBV18 and TRBJ2-3, with D maybe TRBD2 (6 bases). The CDR3 has 16 amino acids. V lost 1 base, J lost 3 bases, and 14 bases lay in between. Looked up from germline, CDR1 is KGHSH and CDR2 is LQKENI. CDR3 residues: CASSPLSLGGTDTQYF. The CDR3 DNA follows: TGTGCCAGCTCACCACTCTCTCTCGGGGGAACAGATACGCAGTATTTT.

The V call is TRBV28, the J call TRBJ1-5, with D maybe TRBD1 (5 bases). Per germline, CDR1 MDHEN and CDR2 SYDVKM. This CDR3 contains 14 residues. The V and J ends lost 8 bases and 2 bases respectively, with 13 bases between them. In DNA form, the CDR3 reads TGTGCCAGCCAGGGCGGAGGGGGCAATCAGCCCCAGCATTTT. This codes for CASQGGGGNQPQHF.

The J gene is TRBJ2-3, the V gene TRBV7-9; D possibly corresponds to TRBD1 (5 bases). CDR3 length: 15 residues. Trimming removed 9 bases from V and 2 bases from J, with 18 bases in between. CDR1 is SEHNR and CDR2 is FQNEAQ in the germline V gene (reference sequence). Written as DNA, the CDR3 is TGTGCCAGTCTATTGGGGCAGGGATCCACAGATACGCAGTATTTT. It is translated as CASLLGQGSTDTQYF.

The chain joins TRBV6-1 to TRBJ2-7; 9 nucleotides line up with TRBD1. The CDR3 sequence is 14 residues long. The J segment lost 2 bases and the V segment lost 8 bases, leaving 7 bases of the junction unmatched. The germline V gene encodes CDR1 MNHNS and CDR2 SASEGT. CDR3 loop: CASQDGTGTYEQYF. The CDR3 DNA is TGTGCCAGCCAAGACGGGACAGGGACCTACGAGCAGTACTTC.

This clone came up once. The V gene is TRBV5-4, the J gene TRBJ1-2; 9 bases line up with TRBD1. The CDR3 loop spans 15 amino acids. Germline CDR1 reads SGHNT; CDR2 reads YYREEE (reference sequence). The J segment lost 1 base and the V segment lost 5 bases, leaving 6 bases of the junction unmatched. CDR3: CASSYGQGFNYGYTF. In nucleotides, the CDR3 is TGTGCCAGCAGTTACGGACAGGGGTTTAACTATGGCTACACCTTC.

The chain combines TRBV7-2 with TRBJ1-2; D unclear. V was shortened by 1 base and J by 9 bases, with 9 bases between the two germline ends. Germline lookup yields CDR1 SGHTA and CDR2 FQGNSA. CDR3 length: 12 amino acids. The CDR3 DNA sequence: TGTGCCAGCAGCTTAGATGGAGGAAGCTACACCTTC. It codes for CASSLDGGSYTF.

The chain links TRBV28 to TRBJ1-4, with 9 bases fitting TRBD1. Germline V gives CDR1 MDHEN, CDR2 SYDVKM. This CDR3 spans 15 amino acids. J gave up 8 bases and V 5 bases, and 9 bases lay outside the gene matches. The CDR3 DNA follows: TGTGCCAGCAGTGAGCCGGGACAGGGTACCGAAAAACTGTTTTTT. It yields the protein CASSEPGQGTEKLFF.

The chain joins TRBV6-5 to TRBJ2-7, with TRBD2 identical over 9 bases. Losses at the gene ends were 2 bases for V and 6 bases for J; bases not matched to a gene: 11. Germline V CDR1 and CDR2: MNHEY, SVGAGI. The CDR3 loop spans 16 amino acids. The CDR3 here is CASSYDGGRAHREQYF. DNA of the CDR3: TGTGCCAGCAGTTACGATGGCGGGAGGGCTCACCGCGAGCAGTACTTC.

V is TRBV7-8 and J is TRBJ2-2; TRBD2 aligns across 8 bases. Looked up from germline, CDR1 is SGHVS and CDR2 is FQNEAQ. Trimming cost V 0 bases and J 3 bases; bases outside gene matches: 6. The CDR3 is 17 amino acids. CDR3 bases: TGTGCCAGCAGCTTAGCCCACGGGAGGGGATACACCGGGGAGCTGTTTTTT. It codes for CASSLAHGRGYTGELFF. The entire variable domain, with the rest obtained from reference TRBV7-8 and TRBJ2-2, is as follows: GAGVSQSPRYKVAKRGQDVALRCDPISGHVSLFWYQQALGQGPEFLTYFQNEAQLDKSGLPSDRFFAERPEGSVSTLKIQRTQQEDSAVYLCASSLAHGRGYTGELFFGEGSRLTVL.

This chain joins TRBV7-2 and TRBJ2-7; perhaps TRBD2 as D (6 bases). The CDR3 totals 14 residues. Germline V gene data show CDR1 as SGHTA and CDR2 as FQGNSA. Trimming cost V 6 bases and J 3 bases, with 15 bases left between them. The CDR3 DNA sequence: TGTGCCAGCAGTGCCTCGGCGGGAAACTACGAGCAGTACTTC. It specifies CASSASAGNYEQYF.

This clone was detected once. The chain joins TRBV7-3 to TRBJ2-1, with 12 bases aligning to TRBD2. The CDR3 is 20 amino acids. Germline V CDR1 and CDR2: SGHTA, FQGTGA. Unmatched junction bases numbered 17, after V lost 4 bases and J lost 4 bases. The CDR3 bases are TGTGCCAGCAGCTCCACCGGGTGGGCTAGCGGGAGGGCCTCATACAATGAGCAGTTCTTC. Its protein is CASSSTGWASGRASYNEQFF. Complete variable domain (other parts from reference TRBV7-3 and TRBJ2-1): GAGVSQTPSNKVTEKGKYVELRCDPISGHTALYWYRQSLGQGPEFLIYFQGTGAADDSGLPNDRFFAVRPEGSVSTLKIQRTERGDSAVYLCASSSTGWASGRASYNEQFFGPGTRLTVL.

V and J are TRBV20-1 and TRBJ2-1, with D uncertain. V was clipped by 6 bases and J by 4 bases, with 7 bases between them. The CDR3 totals 11 residues. Germline V gene sequence: CDR1 DFQATT, CDR2 SNEGSKA (reference sequence). The CDR3 coding sequence is TGCAGTGCCCCCAAATACAATGAGCAGTTCTTC. This codes for CSAPKYNEQFF.

This chain connects TRBV5-4 to TRBJ2-7, with 8 bases matching TRBD1. The CDR3 spans 19 residues. Per germline, CDR1 SGHNT and CDR2 YYREEE (reference sequence). V was pared by 0 bases and J by 5 bases, with 19 bases of the junction left unmatched. The DNA for the CDR3 is TGTGCCAGCAGCTTGGGGGGACAGGTTATTCAGGGAATGGGCGACGAGCAGTACTTC. Protein sequence: CASSLGGQVIQGMGDEQYF.